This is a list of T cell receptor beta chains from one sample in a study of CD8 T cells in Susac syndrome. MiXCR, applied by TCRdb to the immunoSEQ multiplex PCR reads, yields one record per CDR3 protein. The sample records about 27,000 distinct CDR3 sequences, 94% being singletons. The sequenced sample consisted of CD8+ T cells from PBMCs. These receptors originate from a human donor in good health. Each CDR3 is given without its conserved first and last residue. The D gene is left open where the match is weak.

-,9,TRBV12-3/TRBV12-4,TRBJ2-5,ASSRGETQY
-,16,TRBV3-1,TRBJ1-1,ASSQDPRVPSLDTEAF
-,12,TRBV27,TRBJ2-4,ASSFGGGKNIQY
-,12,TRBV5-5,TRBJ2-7,ASIPHYQHNEQY
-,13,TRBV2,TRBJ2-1,ASNAPSTGSNEQF
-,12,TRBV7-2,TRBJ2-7,ASSSDGTLDEQY
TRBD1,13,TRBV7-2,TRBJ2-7,ASSPFRGPNYEQY
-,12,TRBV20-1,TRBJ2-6,SATLPSGANVLT
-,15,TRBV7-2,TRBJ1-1,ASSHYPNRGRRSEAF
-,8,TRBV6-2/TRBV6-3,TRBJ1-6,ASGDSPLH
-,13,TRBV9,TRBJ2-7,ASSVDSDATYEQY
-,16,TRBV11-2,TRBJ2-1,ASSPTVFKSPYYNEQF
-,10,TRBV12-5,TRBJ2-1,ASAPPGYGQF
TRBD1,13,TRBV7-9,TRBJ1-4,ASSFLTGGNEKLF
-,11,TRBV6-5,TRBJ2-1,ASSYRHYNEQF
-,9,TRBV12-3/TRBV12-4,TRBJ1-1,ASSYTGRPF
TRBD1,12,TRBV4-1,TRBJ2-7,ASSTGTGLYEQY
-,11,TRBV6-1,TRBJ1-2,ASSAAANYGYT
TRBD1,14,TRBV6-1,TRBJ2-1,ASSDLRDSRSDEQF
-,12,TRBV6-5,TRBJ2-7,ASTIFRDGREQY